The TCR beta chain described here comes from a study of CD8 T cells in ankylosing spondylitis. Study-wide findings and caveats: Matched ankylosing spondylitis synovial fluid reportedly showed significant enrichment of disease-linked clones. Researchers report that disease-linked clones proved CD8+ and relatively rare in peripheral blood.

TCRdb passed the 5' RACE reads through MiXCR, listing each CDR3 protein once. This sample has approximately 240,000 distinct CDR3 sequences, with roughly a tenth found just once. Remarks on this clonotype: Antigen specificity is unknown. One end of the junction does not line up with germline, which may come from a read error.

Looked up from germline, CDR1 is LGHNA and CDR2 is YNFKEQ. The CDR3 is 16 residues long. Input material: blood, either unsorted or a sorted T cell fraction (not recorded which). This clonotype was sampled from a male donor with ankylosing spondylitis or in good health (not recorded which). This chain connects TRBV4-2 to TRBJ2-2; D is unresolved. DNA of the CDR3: TGTGTCAGCAGCCAAGACGCAACCAGGAGTACCGGGGAGCTGTTTTTT. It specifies CVSSQDATRSTGELFF.